This TCR beta chain was recorded in a study of CD8+ T cells in alopecia areata. The study, taken as a whole, reports: Across lesional scalp, and particularly alopecia totalis/universalis, clonality surpassed that of normal scalp.

Indicated treatment: oral pan-JAK inhibitor, 5-10 mg twice daily. Note on this clone: What it binds is unknown.

Sequencing used cDNA as its template, made by extracting RNA and reverse transcribing it. TCRdb's copy holds only in-frame clones and misses some; the assay was immunoSEQ multiplex PCR. The sample includes some 220,000 clones, about 50% of them seen just once. This CDR3 region has 13 residues. Germline loops: CDR1 KGHSH, CDR2 LQKENI. Trimming stripped 2 bases from V and 3 bases from J, with 7 bases between. The sequences come from CD4+ T cells sorted from blood, collected at week 4, from a patient treated with tofacitinib. The chain combines TRBV18 with TRBJ1-2; a weak D match, TRBD1 (5 bases). This TCR derives from a human donor with alopecia areata. In DNA, the CDR3 is TGTGCCAGCTCACCAGGGGGGGACTATGGCTACACCTTC. It specifies CASSPGGDYGYTF.